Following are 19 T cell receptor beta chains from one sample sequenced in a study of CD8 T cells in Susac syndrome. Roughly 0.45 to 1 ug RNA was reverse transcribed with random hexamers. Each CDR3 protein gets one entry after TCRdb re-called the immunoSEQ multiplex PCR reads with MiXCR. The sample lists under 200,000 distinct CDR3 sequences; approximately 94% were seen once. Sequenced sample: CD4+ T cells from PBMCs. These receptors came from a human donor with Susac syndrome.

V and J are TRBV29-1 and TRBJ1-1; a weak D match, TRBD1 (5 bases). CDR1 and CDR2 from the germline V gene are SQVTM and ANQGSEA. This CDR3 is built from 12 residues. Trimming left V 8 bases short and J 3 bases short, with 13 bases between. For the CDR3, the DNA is TGCAGCTCCTCGAGGGGTGACACTGAAGCTTTCTTT. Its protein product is CSSSRGDTEAFF. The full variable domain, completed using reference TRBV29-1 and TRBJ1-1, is SAVISQKPSRDICQRGTSLTIQCQVDSQVTMMFWYRQQPGQSLTLIATANQGSEATYESGFVIDKFPISRPNLTFSTLTVSNMSPEDSSIYLCSSSRGDTEAFFGQGTRLTVV.

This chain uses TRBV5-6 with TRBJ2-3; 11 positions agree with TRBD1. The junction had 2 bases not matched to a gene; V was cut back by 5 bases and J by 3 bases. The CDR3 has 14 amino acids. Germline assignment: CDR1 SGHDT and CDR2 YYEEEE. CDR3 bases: TGTGCCAGCAGGGGACAGGGGGGAACAGATACGCAGTATTTT. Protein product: CASRGQGGTDTQYF.

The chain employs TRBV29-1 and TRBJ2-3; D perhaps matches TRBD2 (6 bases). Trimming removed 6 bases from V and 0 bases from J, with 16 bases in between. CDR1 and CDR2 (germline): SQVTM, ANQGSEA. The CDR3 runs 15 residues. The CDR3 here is CSVLGAGSSTDTQYF. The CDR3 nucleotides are TGCAGCGTCCTCGGGGCGGGATCTAGCACAGATACGCAGTATTTT.

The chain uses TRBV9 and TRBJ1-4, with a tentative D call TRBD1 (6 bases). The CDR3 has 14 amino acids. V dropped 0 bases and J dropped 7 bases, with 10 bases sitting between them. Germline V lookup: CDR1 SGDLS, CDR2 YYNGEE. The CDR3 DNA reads TGTGCCAGCAGCGTAGCAGGGGTTGGTGAAAAACTGTTTTTT. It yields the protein CASSVAGVGEKLFF.

The CDR3 protein is CASSQDGGPGNYGYTF. The DNA of the CDR3 is TGCGCCAGCAGCCAAGATGGGGGCCCCGGGAACTATGGCTACACCTTC. This chain uses TRBV4-3 with TRBJ1-2; perhaps TRBD1 as D (6 bases). The CDR3 consists of 16 residues. The ends were cut back, 0 bases at V and 2 bases at J, with 13 bases in the middle. The germline V gene encodes CDR1 LGHNA and CDR2 YSLEER.

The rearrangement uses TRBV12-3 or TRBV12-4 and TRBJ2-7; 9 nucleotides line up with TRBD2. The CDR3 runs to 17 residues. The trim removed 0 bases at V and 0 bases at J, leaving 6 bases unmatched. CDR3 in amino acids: CASSLASGGSHSYEQYF. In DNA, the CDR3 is TGTGCCAGCAGTTTAGCTAGCGGGGGATCTCACTCCTACGAGCAGTACTTC.

The CDR3 region is CARILPREHLNTEAFF. CDR3 coding DNA: TGTGCCAGAATCCTCCCAAGGGAACACCTTAACACTGAAGCTTTCTTT. The chain recombines TRBV19 with TRBJ1-1, with no clear D. The CDR3 loop spans 16 amino acids. Germline CDR1 is LNHDA and CDR2 is SQIVND (reference sequence). The germline V and J ends were trimmed by 9 bases and 2 bases, with 22 bases remaining between them.

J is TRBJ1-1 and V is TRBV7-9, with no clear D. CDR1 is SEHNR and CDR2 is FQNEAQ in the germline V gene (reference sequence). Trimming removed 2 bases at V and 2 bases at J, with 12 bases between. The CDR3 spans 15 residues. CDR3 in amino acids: CASSLRGEGNTEAFF. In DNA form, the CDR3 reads TGTGCCAGCAGCTTACGCGGGGAGGGTAACACTGAAGCTTTCTTT.

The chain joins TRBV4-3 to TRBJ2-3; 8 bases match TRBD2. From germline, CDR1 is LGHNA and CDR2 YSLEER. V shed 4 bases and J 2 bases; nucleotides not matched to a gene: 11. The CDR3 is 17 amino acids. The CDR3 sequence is CASSPSRLARDTDTQYF. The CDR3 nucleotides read TGCGCCAGCAGCCCGTCTCGACTAGCGAGGGACACAGATACGCAGTATTTT.

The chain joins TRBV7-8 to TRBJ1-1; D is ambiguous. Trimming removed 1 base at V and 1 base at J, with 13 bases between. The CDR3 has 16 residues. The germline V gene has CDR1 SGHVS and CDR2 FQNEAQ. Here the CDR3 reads CASSLVDGIGNTEAFF. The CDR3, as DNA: TGTGCCAGCAGCTTAGTGGACGGGATTGGGAACACTGAAGCTTTCTTT.

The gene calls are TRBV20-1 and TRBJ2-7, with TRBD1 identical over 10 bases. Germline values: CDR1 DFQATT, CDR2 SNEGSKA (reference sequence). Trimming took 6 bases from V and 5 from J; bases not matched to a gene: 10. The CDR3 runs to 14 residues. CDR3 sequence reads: CSALAMGTGDEQYF. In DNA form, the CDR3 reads TGCAGTGCCTTAGCTATGGGGACAGGGGACGAGCAGTACTTC.

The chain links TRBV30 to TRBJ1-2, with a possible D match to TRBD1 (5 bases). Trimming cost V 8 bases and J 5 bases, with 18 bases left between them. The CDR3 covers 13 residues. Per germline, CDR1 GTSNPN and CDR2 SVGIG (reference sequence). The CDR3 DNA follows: TGTGCCGGCACGCGGGGCCTAGGATATGGCTACACCTTC. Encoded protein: CAGTRGLGYGYTF.

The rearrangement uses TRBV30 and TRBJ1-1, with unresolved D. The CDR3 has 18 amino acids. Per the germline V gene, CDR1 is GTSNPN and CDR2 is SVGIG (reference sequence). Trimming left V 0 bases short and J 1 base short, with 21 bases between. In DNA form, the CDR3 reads TGTGCCTGGAGTGTACTCCTCGGTTGGAGGCCGAGGAACACTGAAGCTTTCTTT. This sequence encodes CAWSVLLGWRPRNTEAFF. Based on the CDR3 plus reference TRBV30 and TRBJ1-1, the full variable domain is SQTIHQWPATLVQPVGSPLSLECTVEGTSNPNLYWYRQAAGRGLQLLFYSVGIGQISSEVPQNLSASRPQDRQFILSSKKLLLSDSGFYLCAWSVLLGWRPRNTEAFFGQGTRLTVV.

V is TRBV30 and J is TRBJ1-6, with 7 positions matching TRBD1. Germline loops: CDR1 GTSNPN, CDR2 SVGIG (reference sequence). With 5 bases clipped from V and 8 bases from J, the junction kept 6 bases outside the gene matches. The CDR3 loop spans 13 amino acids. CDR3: CAWGPDRDSPLHF. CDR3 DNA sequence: TGTGCCTGGGGGCCTGACAGGGATTCACCCCTCCACTTT.

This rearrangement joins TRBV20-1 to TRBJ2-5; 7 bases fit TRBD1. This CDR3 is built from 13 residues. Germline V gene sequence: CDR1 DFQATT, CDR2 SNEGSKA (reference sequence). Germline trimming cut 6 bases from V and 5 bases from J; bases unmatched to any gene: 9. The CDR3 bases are TGCAGTGCGAGATGGACAGGCCAGGAGACCCAGTACTTC. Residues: CSARWTGQETQYF.

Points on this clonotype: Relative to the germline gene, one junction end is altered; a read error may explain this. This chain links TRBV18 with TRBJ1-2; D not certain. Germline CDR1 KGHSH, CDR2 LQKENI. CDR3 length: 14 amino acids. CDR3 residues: CASTPKTPNYGYTF. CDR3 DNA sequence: TGTGCCAGCACACCGAAAACACCTAACTATGGCTACACCTTC.

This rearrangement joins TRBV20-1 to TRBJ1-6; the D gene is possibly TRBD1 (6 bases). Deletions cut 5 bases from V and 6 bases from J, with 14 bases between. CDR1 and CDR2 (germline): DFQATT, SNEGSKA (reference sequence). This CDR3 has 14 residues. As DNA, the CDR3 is TGCAGTGCTGGCCGGACAGCTCCTAATTCACCCCTCCACTTT. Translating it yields CSAGRTAPNSPLHF.

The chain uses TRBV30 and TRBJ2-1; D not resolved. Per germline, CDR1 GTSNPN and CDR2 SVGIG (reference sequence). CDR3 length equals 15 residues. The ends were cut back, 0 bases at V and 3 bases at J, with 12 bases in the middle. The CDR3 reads CAWSVLGSRYNEQFF. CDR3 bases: TGTGCCTGGAGTGTATTGGGTTCTCGCTACAATGAGCAGTTCTTC.

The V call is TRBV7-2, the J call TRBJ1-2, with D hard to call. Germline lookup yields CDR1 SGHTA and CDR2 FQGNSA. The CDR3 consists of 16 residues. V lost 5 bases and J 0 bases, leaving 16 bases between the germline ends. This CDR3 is CASSRDGGRTNYGYTF. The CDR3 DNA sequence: TGTGCCAGCAGCCGTGATGGTGGGAGGACTAACTATGGCTACACCTTC.